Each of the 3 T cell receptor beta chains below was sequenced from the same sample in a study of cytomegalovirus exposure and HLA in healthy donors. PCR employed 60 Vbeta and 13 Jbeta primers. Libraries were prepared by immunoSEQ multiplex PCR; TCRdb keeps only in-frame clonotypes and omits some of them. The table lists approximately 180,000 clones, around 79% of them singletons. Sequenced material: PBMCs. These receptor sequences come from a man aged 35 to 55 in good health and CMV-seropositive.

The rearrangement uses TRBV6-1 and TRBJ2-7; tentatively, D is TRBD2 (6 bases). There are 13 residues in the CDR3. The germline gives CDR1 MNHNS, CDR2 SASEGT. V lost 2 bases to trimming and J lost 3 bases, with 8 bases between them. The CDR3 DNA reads TGTGCCAGCAGTGAATGGGGGGACTACGAGCAGTACTTC. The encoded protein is CASSEWGDYEQYF.

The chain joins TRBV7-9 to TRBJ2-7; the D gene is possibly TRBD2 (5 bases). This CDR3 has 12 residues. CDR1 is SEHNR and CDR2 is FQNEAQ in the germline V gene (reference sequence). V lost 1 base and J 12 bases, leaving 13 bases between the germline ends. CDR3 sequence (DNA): TGTGCCAGCAGCTTAGGGACTCAAGGGCCGTACTTC. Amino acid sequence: CASSLGTQGPYF.

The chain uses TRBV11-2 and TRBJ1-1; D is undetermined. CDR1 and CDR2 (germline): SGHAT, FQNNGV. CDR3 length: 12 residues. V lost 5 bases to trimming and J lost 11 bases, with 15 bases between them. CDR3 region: CASSPRLGGAFF. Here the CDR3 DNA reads TGTGCCAGCAGCCCCAGGCTGGGAGGTGCTTTCTTT.